These 9 T cell receptor beta chains were all obtained from the same sample, sequenced in a study of Graves' ophthalmopathy and Graves' hyperthyroidism. Amplification from RNA transcripts yielded the TCR beta CDR3 regions. RT-PCR with HTBI primers came first, then second-round multiplex PCR. From the multiplex PCR reads, TCRdb called clonotypes with MiXCR, one entry per CDR3 protein. The sample contains over a million distinct CDR3 sequences, about 35% of which appear only once. Material: peripheral blood or thyroid tissue (not recorded which). The origin of the receptors is an adult man with Graves' hyperthyroidism.

The sample holds many counts of this clonotype. The chain couples TRBV7-9 to TRBJ2-7; 11 bases fit TRBD1. The length of the CDR3 is 15 residues. V shed 6 bases and J 3 bases; nucleotides not matched to a gene: 7. Germline V lookup: CDR1 SEHNR, CDR2 FQNEAQ (reference sequence). The CDR3 loop is CASSPGQGAFYEQYF. CDR3 coding DNA: TGTGCCAGCAGTCCCGGACAGGGGGCTTTCTACGAGCAGTACTTC.

This clonotype was observed many times. The genes are TRBV19 and TRBJ2-7; 9 nucleotides line up with TRBD1. CDR1 is LNHDA, CDR2 SQIVND, per germline (reference sequence). The CDR3 totals 17 residues. V was pared by 5 bases and J by 0 bases, with 11 bases of the junction left unmatched. CDR3 sequence (DNA): TGTGCCAGTAGTTCGGGGACAGGGAAAACGAGCTCCTACGAGCAGTACTTC. Protein: CASSSGTGKTSSYEQYF.

In this sample, this clonotype turned up many times. J is TRBJ2-7 and V is TRBV12-3 or TRBV12-4, with 8 bases matching TRBD1. The CDR3 is 13 residues long. V dropped 6 bases and J dropped 2; count of bases not matched to a gene: 3. The CDR3, as DNA: TGTGCCAGCAGAACGACAGGGGCCTACGAGCAGTACTTC. As protein: CASRTTGAYEQYF.

The genes are TRBV7-2 and TRBJ1-1; 9 nucleotides line up with TRBD1. This CDR3 has 18 residues. V lost 5 bases and J lost 1; bases outside the gene matches: 14. Germline-derived CDR1 and CDR2 are SGHTA and FQGNSA. This chain's CDR3 is CASSPSGTGWGENTEAFF. DNA for the CDR3: TGTGCCAGCAGCCCGAGTGGGACAGGGTGGGGCGAGAACACTGAAGCTTTCTTT.

The rearrangement uses TRBV7-9 and TRBJ1-2; D is possibly TRBD1 (5 bases). V lost 5 bases to trimming and J lost 3 bases, with 16 bases between them. The CDR3 covers 15 residues. Germline CDR1 reads SEHNR; CDR2 reads FQNEAQ (reference sequence). Here the CDR3 DNA reads TGTGCCAGCAGCATGGGGCCGGCAGGAGACTATGGCTACACCTTC. It translates to CASSMGPAGDYGYTF.

This clonotype appeared a few times. This chain links TRBV9 with TRBJ1-5, with 8 nucleotides matching TRBD1. The germline gives CDR1 SGDLS, CDR2 YYNGEE. The CDR3 is made up of 15 amino acids. Trimming cost V 7 bases and J 4 bases; bases outside gene matches: 10. CDR3 protein: CASSPDREGNQPQHF. The CDR3 bases are TGTGCCAGCTCACCGGACAGGGAGGGGAATCAGCCCCAGCATTTT. Complete variable domain (other parts from reference TRBV9 and TRBJ1-5): DSGVTQTPKHLITATGQRVTLRCSPRSGDLSVYWYQQSLDQGLQFLIQYYNGEERAKGNILERFSAQQFPDLHSELNLSSLELGDSALYFCASSPDREGNQPQHFGDGTRLSIL.

In this sample, this clonotype turned up many times. The chain combines TRBV2 with TRBJ2-5, with D maybe TRBD2 (6 bases). In germline, CDR1 is SNHLY, CDR2 FYNNEI. This CDR3 contains 18 residues. The ends were cut back, 7 bases at V and 4 bases at J, with 28 bases in the middle. Here the CDR3 DNA reads TGTGCCAGCACCGACCCTCGCGGGACTTCCGGATGGGCAGAGACCCAGTACTTC. Its protein is CASTDPRGTSGWAETQYF.

This clonotype was recorded at least ten times. The J gene is TRBJ2-6, the V gene TRBV7-2; D is tentatively TRBD1 or TRBD2 (5 bases each). This CDR3 comprises 15 residues. Germline V gene sequence: CDR1 SGHTA, CDR2 FQGNSA. The V and J ends lost 8 bases and 3 bases respectively, with 14 bases between them. The CDR3 sequence: CASSRDGGGANVLTF. Written as DNA, the CDR3 is TGTGCCAGCTCGCGTGATGGGGGTGGGGCCAACGTCCTGACTTTC.

A single count supports this clonotype. J is TRBJ2-7 and V is TRBV2; D may be TRBD2 (7 bases). Between the trimmed V and J ends, which lost 6 bases and 5 bases, there was a span of 20 bases. The CDR3 spans 15 residues. The germline V gene has CDR1 SNHLY and CDR2 FYNNEI. DNA of the CDR3: TGTGCCAGCAGCCCCTCTGGGGGGGGGGCCCACGAGCAGTACTTC. Protein sequence: CASSPSGGGAHEQYF.